Listed below are T cell receptor beta chains from one sample, sequenced in a study of vaccination and CD4 T cells after COVID-19. TCRdb used MiXCR to reprocess the PCR reads, holding one entry per CDR3 protein. The sample records some 16,000 distinct CDR3 sequences, under 40% being singletons. Antigen specificity for these receptors is unknown. Sequenced input: cultured CD4+ T cells from blood. These receptors were taken from a human donor with COVID-19. Each CDR3 is given with its conserved first and last residue. Fields, in order: J gene, D gene, clone size, V gene, CDR3 protein, CDR3 DNA. A D gene is named only where the DNA matches it firmly. The size field is filled for only some rows; it gives once, few, many or a size class.

j_call: TRBJ1-1
d_call: TRBD1
clone_size: NA
v_call: TRBV7-8
cdr3_aa: CASSPWTGEGTEAFF
cdr3_nt: TGTGCCAGCAGCCCGTGGACAGGGGAGGGTACTGAAGCTTTCTTT

j_call: TRBJ2-1
d_call: NA
clone_size: NA
v_call: TRBV30
cdr3_aa: CAWRKGSYNEQFF
cdr3_nt: TGTGCCTGGAGAAAGGGCTCCTACAATGAGCAGTTCTTC

j_call: TRBJ2-3
d_call: NA
clone_size: NA
v_call: TRBV24-1
cdr3_aa: CAIGESDTQYF
cdr3_nt: TGTGCCATCGGGGAGTCAGATACGCAGTATTTT

j_call: TRBJ1-4
d_call: NA
clone_size: NA
v_call: TRBV7-2
cdr3_aa: CASSLVHRRAGNEKLFF
cdr3_nt: TGTGCCAGCAGCTTAGTCCACCGAAGGGCCGGGAATGAAAAACTGTTTTTT

j_call: TRBJ1-5
d_call: NA
clone_size: few
v_call: TRBV12-3/TRBV12-4
cdr3_aa: CASTTRNSNQPQHF
cdr3_nt: TGTGCCAGCACGACGAGAAATAGCAATCAGCCCCAGCATTTT

j_call: TRBJ1-1
d_call: NA
clone_size: NA
v_call: TRBV10-3
cdr3_aa: CAITGNVNTEAFF
cdr3_nt: TGTGCCATCACGGGCAACGTGAACACTGAAGCTTTCTTT

j_call: TRBJ1-3
d_call: NA
clone_size: few
v_call: TRBV6-5
cdr3_aa: CASSYPRSSGNTIYF
cdr3_nt: TGTGCCAGCAGTTACCCGAGGAGCTCTGGAAACACCATATATTTT

j_call: TRBJ1-5
d_call: NA
clone_size: NA
v_call: TRBV6-1
cdr3_aa: CASSDMNQPQHF
cdr3_nt: TGTGCCAGCAGTGACATGAATCAGCCCCAGCATTTT

j_call: TRBJ1-4
d_call: NA
clone_size: NA
v_call: TRBV6-1
cdr3_aa: CATKRGGPTEKLFF
cdr3_nt: TGTGCCACCAAAAGAGGCGGACCCACCGAAAAACTGTTTTTT

j_call: TRBJ2-1
d_call: NA
clone_size: NA
v_call: TRBV7-2
cdr3_aa: CASSLTRLLNNEQFF
cdr3_nt: TGTGCCAGCAGCTTAACGCGACTTCTAAACAATGAGCAGTTCTTC

j_call: TRBJ2-2
d_call: TRBD2
clone_size: NA
v_call: TRBV5-5
cdr3_aa: CASSLTGGYAGELFF
cdr3_nt: TGTGCCAGCAGCTTGACCGGGGGGTACGCCGGGGAGCTGTTTTTT

j_call: TRBJ2-5
d_call: TRBD2
clone_size: few
v_call: TRBV11-1
cdr3_aa: CASSLRGLAGEQETQYF
cdr3_nt: TGTGCCAGCAGCTTAAGGGGACTAGCGGGGGAGCAAGAGACCCAGTACTTC

j_call: TRBJ1-4
d_call: NA
clone_size: few
v_call: TRBV27
cdr3_aa: CASRIDRTSNEKLFF
cdr3_nt: TGTGCCAGCAGGATTGACAGGACCAGTAATGAAAAACTGTTTTTT

j_call: TRBJ2-7
d_call: NA
clone_size: few
v_call: TRBV30
cdr3_aa: CAWMRDSYEQYF
cdr3_nt: TGTGCCTGGATGCGGGACTCCTACGAGCAGTACTTC

j_call: TRBJ2-7
d_call: NA
clone_size: NA
v_call: TRBV11-3
cdr3_aa: CASSLAGGLTYEQYF
cdr3_nt: TGTGCCAGCAGCTTAGCGGGGGGCCTCACCTACGAGCAGTACTTC

j_call: TRBJ1-5
d_call: TRBD1
clone_size: few
v_call: TRBV7-8
cdr3_aa: CASSPGTVTQPQHF
cdr3_nt: TGTGCCAGCAGTCCCGGGACAGTCACCCAGCCCCAGCATTTT

j_call: TRBJ2-5
d_call: NA
clone_size: NA
v_call: TRBV7-9
cdr3_aa: CASSLMAGSETQYF
cdr3_nt: TGTGCCAGCAGCTTAATGGCGGGGTCAGAGACCCAGTACTTC

j_call: TRBJ1-2
d_call: NA
clone_size: few
v_call: TRBV19
cdr3_aa: CASTYRDTAGYTF
cdr3_nt: TGTGCCAGTACCTATAGGGACACGGCGGGCTACACCTTC

j_call: TRBJ2-5
d_call: NA
clone_size: NA
v_call: TRBV28
cdr3_aa: CASSEAGRKETQYF
cdr3_nt: TGTGCCAGCAGTGAGGCGGGGCGAAAAGAGACCCAGTACTTC

j_call: TRBJ1-5
d_call: NA
clone_size: few
v_call: TRBV5-5
cdr3_aa: CASSLKGASNQPQHF
cdr3_nt: TGTGCCAGCAGCTTGAAGGGTGCTAGCAATCAGCCCCAGCATTTT

j_call: TRBJ1-1
d_call: TRBD1
clone_size: few
v_call: TRBV6-5
cdr3_aa: CASSYDRGGLLNTEAFF
cdr3_nt: TGTGCCAGCAGTTACGACAGGGGAGGTTTGTTGAACACTGAAGCTTTCTTT

j_call: TRBJ1-1
d_call: TRBD1
clone_size: NA
v_call: TRBV20-1
cdr3_aa: CSVAPGTANTEAFF
cdr3_nt: TGCAGCGTCGCACCCGGGACAGCGAACACTGAAGCTTTCTTT

j_call: TRBJ1-5
d_call: NA
clone_size: NA
v_call: TRBV18
cdr3_aa: CASSDPQGINQPQHF
cdr3_nt: TGTGCCAGCTCAGATCCCCAGGGGATCAATCAGCCCCAGCATTTT

j_call: TRBJ2-2
d_call: NA
clone_size: NA
v_call: TRBV7-3
cdr3_aa: CATPGAGELFF
cdr3_nt: TGTGCCACGCCGGGGGCCGGGGAGCTGTTTTTT

j_call: TRBJ2-1
d_call: NA
clone_size: NA
v_call: TRBV12-3/TRBV12-4
cdr3_aa: CASSFEPSYNEQFF
cdr3_nt: TGTGCCAGCAGTTTTGAGCCCTCCTACAATGAGCAGTTCTTC

j_call: TRBJ1-3
d_call: NA
clone_size: NA
v_call: TRBV7-2
cdr3_aa: CASSLGDTGARNTIYF
cdr3_nt: TGTGCCAGCAGCTTAGGTGATACGGGTGCCCGAAACACCATATATTTT

j_call: TRBJ1-1
d_call: NA
clone_size: few
v_call: TRBV7-9
cdr3_aa: CASSPPFRSGNTEAFF
cdr3_nt: TGTGCCAGCAGCCCCCCCTTTCGCTCGGGGAACACTGAAGCTTTCTTT

j_call: TRBJ2-7
d_call: TRBD2
clone_size: NA
v_call: TRBV6-2/TRBV6-3
cdr3_aa: CASSYPSASGGLYEQYF
cdr3_nt: TGTGCCAGCAGTTACCCCAGCGCTAGCGGGGGCCTCTACGAGCAGTACTTC

j_call: TRBJ1-4
d_call: NA
clone_size: few
v_call: TRBV19
cdr3_aa: CASNAQGREKLFF
cdr3_nt: TGTGCCAGTAACGCCCAGGGGAGAGAAAAACTGTTTTTT

j_call: TRBJ1-3
d_call: NA
clone_size: few
v_call: TRBV19
cdr3_aa: CASSMQDSRDTIYF
cdr3_nt: TGTGCCAGTAGTATGCAGGACAGCCGAGACACCATATATTTT

j_call: TRBJ2-7
d_call: NA
clone_size: once
v_call: TRBV20-1
cdr3_aa: CSALRVVNRAYEQYF
cdr3_nt: TGCAGTGCCCTACGAGTCGTAAACAGGGCGTACGAGCAGTACTTC